One and the same sample provided the 24 T cell receptor beta chains below, sequenced in a study of human T cells and chemical hapten exposure. Library construction involved attaching unique molecular identifiers to individual cDNA molecules, which allowed quantitative, reproducible TCR counting. MiXCR, applied by TCRdb to the reads, yields one record per CDR3 protein. The profile shows 120,000 or so distinct CDR3 sequences, 8.5% of them singletons. The authors' total RNA extraction used unfractionated whole blood. The material sequenced was whole blood. All receptors come from a human donor in good health. Some clones in this sample may be carry-over from other donors' samples.

The sample holds a few counts of this clonotype. V and J are TRBV29-1 and TRBJ2-3; 8 bases map to TRBD1. CDR1 and CDR2 from the germline V gene are SQVTM and ANQGSEA. CDR3 length: 14 residues. V shed 0 bases, J shed 2 bases, and the junction held 1 base outside the gene matches. CDR3 protein: CSVEDRGPTDTQYF. The DNA of the CDR3 is TGCAGCGTTGAAGACAGGGGGCCCACAGATACGCAGTATTTT.

Written as DNA, the CDR3 is TGCGCCAGCAGCAGGCGGGAGACCGGGGAGCTGTTTTTT. Translation gives CASSRRETGELFF. The chain recombines TRBV5-1 with TRBJ2-2; 7 positions agree with TRBD2. V gave up 4 bases and J gave up 5 bases; unmatched junction bases: 2. CDR3 length equals 13 residues. The germline CDR1 and CDR2 sequences are SGHRS and YFSETQ.

This clonotype was found a few times. This rearrangement joins TRBV7-9 to TRBJ2-1; TRBD2 aligns across 13 bases. Trimming cost V 5 bases and J 4 bases; bases outside gene matches: 5. The CDR3 is made up of 16 amino acids. Per the germline V gene, CDR1 is SEHNR and CDR2 is FQNEAQ (reference sequence). CDR3 protein: CASSPRGLAGYNEQFF. The CDR3 nucleotides read TGTGCCAGCAGCCCCCGGGGACTAGCGGGATACAATGAGCAGTTCTTC.

This clonotype was detected ten times or more. The chain carries TRBV7-9 and TRBJ2-4, with TRBD2 matching over 7 bases. With V trimmed by 4 bases and J by 2 bases, 5 bases remained unmatched. Per germline, CDR1 SEHNR and CDR2 FQNEAQ (reference sequence). The CDR3 extends over 15 amino acids. Here the CDR3 DNA reads TGTGCCAGCAGCTGGGAGGGTGGCCCCAAAAACATTCAGTACTTC. This codes for CASSWEGGPKNIQYF.

This clonotype has ten or more counts. This chain connects TRBV4-3 to TRBJ1-2; no clear D. Germline CDR1 and CDR2: LGHNA and YSLEER. The CDR3 spans 16 residues. The V end was cut by 0 bases, the J end by 4 bases, with 15 bases between. The CDR3 reads CASSQDLSQSGYGYTF. The CDR3, as DNA: TGCGCCAGCAGCCAAGATCTGAGTCAGTCTGGCTATGGCTACACCTTC.

The rearrangement joins TRBV6-5 to TRBJ2-1; 12 bases map to TRBD2. Trimming removed 7 bases from V and 7 bases from J; junction bases left unmatched: 11. This CDR3 spans 16 amino acids. Germline V gene data show CDR1 as MNHEY and CDR2 as SVGAGI. The CDR3 protein is CASTLTSGGPRNEQFF. CDR3 in DNA: TGTGCCAGCACCCTAACTAGCGGGGGGCCCCGAAATGAGCAGTTCTTC.

This clonotype showed up many times. The V gene is TRBV27, the J gene TRBJ1-1, with TRBD1 as a possible D gene (5 bases). V was trimmed by 4 bases and J by 6 bases, leaving 15 bases between them. Germline lookup yields CDR1 MNHEY and CDR2 SMNVEV (reference sequence). This CDR3 region has 14 residues. The CDR3 sequence is CASSSLGRGAEAFF. Here the CDR3 DNA reads TGTGCCAGCAGTTCCCTCGGACGGGGCGCTGAAGCTTTCTTT.

This clonotype has only a few counts. This chain connects TRBV5-5 to TRBJ1-1; no reliable D call. The CDR3 consists of 17 residues. V lost 6 bases to trimming and J lost 1 base, with 22 bases between them. Per germline, CDR1 SGHKS and CDR2 YYEKEE (reference sequence). The CDR3 is CASTEMELGLTNTEAFF. The CDR3 bases are TGTGCCAGCACCGAGATGGAGTTAGGTTTGACGAACACTGAAGCTTTCTTT.

The chain employs TRBV2 and TRBJ1-4; TRBD1 might be the D (5 bases). The germline gives CDR1 SNHLY, CDR2 FYNNEI. The V and J ends lost 5 bases and 6 bases respectively, with 13 bases between them. The CDR3 covers 14 residues. The CDR3 DNA is TGTGCCAGCAGTCGCCAGGGTTGGGATGAAAAACTGTTTTTT. This gives the protein CASSRQGWDEKLFF.

There are a few counts of this clonotype. The rearrangement uses TRBV6-2 or TRBV6-3 and TRBJ2-1, with 7 bases aligning to TRBD2. The CDR3 is 14 residues long. CDR1 MNHEY and CDR2 SVGEGT come from the germline V gene. V was pared by 6 bases and J by 5 bases, with 7 bases of the junction left unmatched. CDR3 amino acids: CASRQSGTNNEQFF. For the CDR3, the DNA is TGTGCCAGCAGGCAATCCGGGACTAACAATGAGCAGTTCTTC.

This clonotype was counted only a few times. This chain links TRBV19 with TRBJ2-5, with 7 bases lining up with TRBD1. Germline-derived CDR1 and CDR2 are LNHDA and SQIVND (reference sequence). Trimming at V came to 3 bases and at J to 1 base, leaving 5 bases not matched to a gene. The CDR3 is 15 amino acids. The DNA for the CDR3 is TGTGCCAGTAGTATCCGGGACAGCACCCAAGAGACCCAGTACTTC. Its protein is CASSIRDSTQETQYF.

This clonotype was seen ten or more times. The rearrangement uses TRBV29-1 and TRBJ2-7; no clear D. Trimming pared 4 bases from V and 3 bases from J, leaving 7 bases between. The CDR3 consists of 11 residues. Germline loops: CDR1 SQVTM, CDR2 ANQGSEA. In nucleotides, the CDR3 is TGCAGCGTTGGAGGTGACTACGAGCAGTACTTC. This translates into CSVGGDYEQYF.

In this sample, this clonotype turned up many times. The V call is TRBV7-3, the J call TRBJ2-1, with 8 bases matching TRBD2. After removal of 2 bases from V and 8 bases from J, the junction contained 8 bases not matched to a gene. This CDR3 comprises 15 residues. The V gene's germline CDR1 is SGHTA and CDR2 FQGTGA. CDR3 sequence: CASSLGRGGAYEQFF. CDR3 bases: TGTGCCAGCAGCTTAGGACGGGGGGGGGCATATGAGCAGTTCTTC.

The gene calls are TRBV7-9 and TRBJ2-6; 7 positions agree with TRBD1. The CDR3 has 18 amino acids. Unmatched junction bases numbered 10, after V lost 5 bases and J lost 0 bases. Germline V lookup: CDR1 SEHNR, CDR2 FQNEAQ (reference sequence). The CDR3 here is CASSRPTGTHSGANVLTF. The CDR3, as DNA: TGTGCCAGCAGCCGTCCGACAGGGACCCACTCTGGGGCCAACGTCCTGACTTTC.

This clonotype has ten or more counts. This sequence joins TRBV15 and TRBJ1-1; tentative D call: TRBD1 (5 bases). CDR1 is LNHNV and CDR2 is YYDKDF in the germline V gene (reference sequence). V was cut by 0 bases and J by 4 bases, with 9 bases left in between. The CDR3 extends over 14 amino acids. The CDR3 nucleotides read TGTGCCACCAGCAGAGATATGGGGGGCACTGAAGCTTTCTTT. It encodes CATSRDMGGTEAFF.

The table lists this clonotype with many counts. The V gene is TRBV19, the J gene TRBJ1-5; maybe TRBD1 (6 bases). The germline V gene has CDR1 LNHDA and CDR2 SQIVND (reference sequence). This CDR3 comprises 15 residues. V was cut by 4 bases and J by 7 bases, with 17 bases left in between. The CDR3 region has the DNA TGTGCCAGTAGTACCCCCCGGGGGCTGCGGCAGCCCCAGCATTTT. Translating it yields CASSTPRGLRQPQHF.

This clonotype came up a few times. The chain joins TRBV12-3 or TRBV12-4 to TRBJ2-2; 10 positions match TRBD2. J lost 4 bases, V lost 2 bases, and 7 bases had no gene match. The CDR3 contains 17 residues. The CDR3 sequence is CASSLRASGGSTGELFF. CDR3 nucleotides: TGTGCCAGCAGTTTACGGGCTAGCGGGGGAAGCACCGGGGAGCTGTTTTTT.

This clonotype showed up just a few times. The rearrangement joins TRBV20-1 to TRBJ2-6; TRBD2 aligns across 7 bases. Germline CDR1 is DFQATT and CDR2 is SNEGSKA (reference sequence). The CDR3 contains 16 residues. V trimming: 0 bases; J trimming: 2 bases; junction bases outside the gene matches: 4. Here the CDR3 reads CSARDHGGAGANVLTF. The DNA of the CDR3 is TGCAGTGCTAGAGATCATGGGGGGGCTGGGGCCAACGTCCTGACTTTC.

This clonotype was observed at least ten times. This chain connects TRBV9 to TRBJ1-2; 8 bases match TRBD1. The CDR3 sequence is 14 residues long. Germline trimming cut 0 bases from V and 6 bases from J; bases unmatched to any gene: 4. Germline V gene lookup returns CDR1 SGDLS and CDR2 YYNGEE. The CDR3 sequence is CASSVAGQGDGYTF. The CDR3, as DNA: TGTGCCAGCAGCGTAGCAGGACAGGGTGATGGCTACACCTTC.

This clonotype was seen more than once but under ten times. The chain uses TRBV27 and TRBJ2-1; D may be TRBD2 (6 bases). V dropped 2 bases and J dropped 7 bases, with 15 bases sitting between them. Germline CDR1 and CDR2: MNHEY and SMNVEV (reference sequence). CDR3 length: 15 amino acids. In nucleotides, the CDR3 is TGTGCCAGCAGTTTACGACGCGGGGCTGCGAATGAGCAGTTCTTC. It is translated as CASSLRRGAANEQFF.

This clonotype was observed a few times. The chain employs TRBV14 and TRBJ2-1; 10 nucleotides align to TRBD2. CDR1 SGHDN and CDR2 FVKESK come from the germline V gene. This CDR3 has 17 amino acids. The junction had 10 bases not matched to a gene; V was cut back by 3 bases and J by 5 bases. The CDR3 region is CASSHRTGGLADNEQFF. As DNA, the CDR3 is TGTGCCAGCAGCCACCGTACGGGTGGACTAGCGGACAATGAGCAGTTCTTC.

The CDR3 coding sequence is TGCGCCAGCAGCTTGCAGGGCGGGGGGAACACTGAAGCTTTCTTT. Its translation: CASSLQGGGNTEAFF. The chain combines TRBV5-1 with TRBJ1-1; D is perhaps TRBD1 (5 bases). Germline CDR1 and CDR2: SGHRS and YFSETQ. The CDR3 contains 15 residues. Trimming cost V 1 base and J 1 base, with 11 bases left between them.

This clonotype has a handful of counts. The CDR3 coding sequence is TGTGCCAGCAGCGTTAGCGGGGTTGAATATGAGCAGTTCTTC. Translating gives CASSVSGVEYEQFF. V and J are TRBV7-3 and TRBJ2-1; 8 bases agree with TRBD2. In germline, CDR1 is SGHTA, CDR2 FQGTGA. J was trimmed by 8 bases and V by 5 bases; bases with no gene match: 8. The CDR3 spans 14 residues.

There are many counts of this clonotype. V usage is TRBV6-4 and J usage is TRBJ2-3; D might be TRBD2 (6 bases). The germline V gene has CDR1 MRHNA and CDR2 SNTAGT. The germline V and J ends were trimmed by 3 bases and 4 bases, with 11 bases remaining between them. The CDR3 is 14 residues long. The CDR3 DNA reads as TGTGCCAGCAGTGAGGGATTAGCGGCAGATACGCAGTATTTT. Its translation: CASSEGLAADTQYF.